The 23 T cell receptor beta chains presented below share a single source sample, sequenced in a study of blood T cell repertoires in COVID-19. Libraries were prepared by immunoSEQ multiplex PCR; TCRdb keeps only in-frame clonotypes and omits some of them. The sample contains around 72,000 clones, roughly 79% of which appear only once. Sequenced sample: peripheral blood. These receptors were collected from a woman in her 70s with acute or convalescent COVID-19.

In its sample, this clone was seen once. CDR3 in amino acids: CASSYSSQGAHGYTF. DNA of the CDR3: TGTGCCAGCAGTTACTCAAGTCAGGGGGCGCATGGCTACACCTTC. The chain has TRBV6-6 and TRBJ1-2, with 8 bases matching TRBD1. Germline trimming cut 0 bases from V and 6 bases from J; bases unmatched to any gene: 6. Germline CDR1 is MNHNY and CDR2 is SVGAGI (reference sequence). The CDR3 runs to 15 residues.

This clone was seen once. The chain links TRBV5-5 to TRBJ1-1; D is possibly TRBD1 (6 bases). CDR3 length: 14 amino acids. The germline V and J ends were trimmed by 1 base and 10 bases, with 17 bases remaining between them. Looked up from germline, CDR1 is SGHKS and CDR2 is YYEKEE (reference sequence). CDR3 sequence: CASSLSMIYRAAFF. CDR3 in DNA: TGTGCCAGCAGCTTGTCCATGATTTACAGGGCAGCTTTCTTT. Full variable domain (rest looked up from reference TRBV5-5 and TRBJ1-1): DAGVTQSPTHLIKTRGQQVTLRCSPISGHKSVSWYQQVLGQGPQFIFQYYEKEERGRGNFPDRFSARQFPNYSSELNVNALLLGDSALYLCASSLSMIYRAAFFGQGTRLTVV.

About this clone itself: One junction end disagrees with the germline gene, perhaps due to a read error. The chain recombines TRBV3-1 (or the pseudogene TRBV3-2) with TRBJ2-1, with 7 bases matching TRBD1. Per germline, CDR1 LGHDT and CDR2 YNNKEL (reference sequence). The CDR3 has 16 residues. The CDR3 here is CASSQVLGTVSLRVLF. The CDR3 DNA follows: TGTGCCAGCAGCCAAGTACTAGGGACAGTTTCTTTACGTGTGCTCTTC.

This clone was seen just once. V and J are TRBV7-9 and TRBJ1-1; D remains ambiguous. This CDR3 region has 15 residues. The germline gives CDR1 SEHNR, CDR2 FQNEAQ (reference sequence). With 2 bases removed from V and 0 bases from J, the gap between germline ends came to 10 bases. The CDR3 loop reads CASSLSGSMNTEAFF. DNA of the CDR3: TGTGCCAGCAGCTTATCAGGCTCCATGAACACTGAAGCTTTCTTT.

This clone was observed a single time. The CDR3 DNA reads TGTGCCAGCAGGCGAAATGAGGGCGGCAATGAGCAGTTCTTC. It is translated as CASRRNEGGNEQFF. J is TRBJ2-1 and V is TRBV27; TRBD2 might be the D (5 bases). Germline V gene data show CDR1 as MNHEY and CDR2 as SMNVEV (reference sequence). This CDR3 is 14 amino acids long. Trimming shortened V by 6 bases and J by 6 bases, and 15 bases separated the two germline ends.

The genes are TRBV27 and TRBJ1-5, with no clear D. The germline V and J ends were trimmed by 4 bases and 7 bases, with 11 bases remaining between them. Per the germline V gene, CDR1 is MNHEY and CDR2 is SMNVEV (reference sequence). This CDR3 comprises 13 residues. The CDR3 DNA follows: TGTGCCAGCAGTTCTCGTCCCGGGCAGCCCCAGCATTTT. It yields the protein CASSSRPGQPQHF.

A few counts support this clone. This chain connects TRBV10-2 to TRBJ2-7; no clear D gene. Trimming removed 2 bases from V and 2 bases from J, with 13 bases in between. This CDR3 is built from 15 residues. Germline CDR1 and CDR2: WSHSY and SAAADI. Here the CDR3 reads CASSEPRRGPYEQYF. The DNA of the CDR3 is TGCGCCAGCAGTGAGCCGCGCCGCGGCCCCTACGAGCAGTACTTC.

The CDR3 DNA follows: TGTGCCAGCACCGGGGGTAGCGGGATCCAGACCCAGTACTTC. This encodes CASTGGSGIQTQYF. The chain employs TRBV6-5 and TRBJ2-5, with 8 bases identical to TRBD2. Germline V lookup: CDR1 MNHEY, CDR2 SVGAGI. J lost 6 bases, V lost 7 bases, and 10 bases had no gene match. The CDR3 is 14 residues long.

This sequence joins TRBV11-1 and TRBJ2-7; TRBD1 is a possible D gene (6 bases). V was cut by 2 bases and J by 3 bases, with 14 bases left in between. In germline, CDR1 is SGHAT, CDR2 FQDESV (reference sequence). This CDR3 comprises 15 residues. The CDR3 DNA reads as TGTGCCAGCAGCTTAACGACAGGCGCCGGCTACGAGCAGTACTTC. Its protein is CASSLTTGAGYEQYF.

The rearrangement uses TRBV3-1 (or the pseudogene TRBV3-2) and TRBJ1-2, with TRBD1 matching 8 bases. In germline, CDR1 is LGHDT, CDR2 YNNKEL (reference sequence). Trimming cost V 3 bases and J 5 bases; bases outside gene matches: 8. This CDR3 has 15 amino acids. The CDR3 bases are TGTGCCAGCAGCCAGGCAGGACAGGGTCCGTATGGCTACACCTTC. Translating gives CASSQAGQGPYGYTF.

This clone was observed a single time. The chain carries TRBV18 and TRBJ1-1, with D possibly being TRBD1 (5 bases). Germline lookup yields CDR1 KGHSH and CDR2 LQKENI. V was clipped by 4 bases and J by 2 bases, with 14 bases between them. The CDR3 contains 15 residues. In DNA, the CDR3 is TGTGCCAGCTCACTATTTTCCGACAGAAACACTGAAGCTTTCTTT. It codes for CASSLFSDRNTEAFF.

The chain joins TRBV7-2 to TRBJ2-7, with a tentative D call TRBD2 (6 bases). Germline lookup yields CDR1 SGHTA and CDR2 FQGNSA. Trimming left V 6 bases short and J 1 base short, with 16 bases between. This CDR3 has 15 residues. In nucleotides, the CDR3 is TGTGCCAGCAGGGTCCGGGGGTCAGGATCCTACGAGCAGTACTTC. It is translated as CASRVRGSGSYEQYF.

The DNA of the CDR3 is TGTGCCAGCAGTCCCCCCGGACTAGCGGGAGGAGCCTACGAGCAGTACTTC. This codes for CASSPPGLAGGAYEQYF. This sequence joins TRBV25-1 and TRBJ2-7; 14 bases line up with TRBD2. Germline V CDR1 and CDR2: MGHDK, SYGVNS. V shed 5 bases and J 2 bases; nucleotides not matched to a gene: 8. The CDR3 is made up of 17 amino acids.

The chain uses TRBV3-1 (or the pseudogene TRBV3-2) and TRBJ2-1; TRBD2 matches 7 bases. This CDR3 has 16 amino acids. Unmatched junction bases numbered 11, after V lost 0 bases and J lost 9 bases. Germline values: CDR1 LGHDT, CDR2 YNNKEL (reference sequence). Here the CDR3 DNA reads TGTGCCAGCAGCCAAGATGGCGGGAGTGGGGTCGGTGAGCAGTTCTTC. Its translation: CASSQDGGSGVGEQFF.

The gene calls are TRBV3-1 (or the pseudogene TRBV3-2) and TRBJ2-1, with a tentative D call TRBD2 (5 bases). Germline values: CDR1 LGHDT, CDR2 YNNKEL (reference sequence). The CDR3 loop spans 15 amino acids. V shed 2 bases and J shed 6 bases, with 14 bases lying between them. CDR3 loop: CASSQFRTSLNEQFF. The CDR3 DNA reads TGTGCCAGCAGCCAATTCAGGACTTCCCTCAATGAGCAGTTCTTC.

The chain has TRBV19 and TRBJ1-4; D unresolved. CDR1 and CDR2 (germline): LNHDA, SQIVND (reference sequence). CDR3 length: 13 residues. V lost 6 bases and J 7 bases, leaving 12 bases between the germline ends. CDR3 nucleotide sequence: TGTGCCAGTAGAGTGGGAGGGAGTGAAAAACTGTTTTTT. Amino acids: CASRVGGSEKLFF.

CDR3 DNA: TGTGCCAGCAACAGTTTGAACACCGGGGAGCTGTTTTTT. Its translation is CASNSLNTGELFF. The chain employs TRBV11-2 and TRBJ2-2; D is undetermined. CDR1 and CDR2 from the germline V gene are SGHAT and FQNNGV. Trimming left V 7 bases short and J 1 base short, with 7 bases between. The CDR3 totals 13 residues.

The V call is TRBV6-1, the J call TRBJ2-7; 13 bases match TRBD2. The V segment lost 2 bases and the J segment 4 bases; nucleotides outside the gene matches: 8. The V gene's germline CDR1 is MNHNS and CDR2 SASEGT. This CDR3 region has 17 residues. This CDR3 is CASSELRTSGSRYEQYF. The CDR3 bases are TGTGCCAGCAGTGAACTAAGGACTAGCGGGAGTAGGTACGAGCAGTACTTC.

The chain employs TRBV19 and TRBJ1-1; 9 bases line up with TRBD1. J gave up 5 bases and V 7 bases, and 8 bases lay outside the gene matches. The CDR3 has 14 residues. Per germline, CDR1 LNHDA and CDR2 SQIVND (reference sequence). CDR3 sequence (DNA): TGTGCCAGTATGCAGGACAGGGGTGGAACTGAAGCTTTCTTT. Amino acid sequence: CASMQDRGGTEAFF.

V and J are TRBV5-1 and TRBJ2-7; 8 bases align to TRBD1. This CDR3 has 13 residues. With V trimmed by 6 bases and J by 11 bases, 13 bases remained unmatched. The germline V gene encodes CDR1 SGHRS and CDR2 YFSETQ. CDR3 nucleotides: TGCGCCAGCAAGGGACAGGCGACAGACCTAAAGTACTTC. It yields the protein CASKGQATDLKYF. Using reference TRBV5-1 and TRBJ2-7 for the parts outside the CDR3, the full variable domain is KAGVTQTPRYLIKTRGQQVTLSCSPISGHRSVSWYQQTPGQGLQFLFEYFSETQRNKGNFPGRFSGRQFSNSRSEMNVSTLELGDSALYLCASKGQATDLKYFGPGTRLTVT.

The chain recombines TRBV5-1 with TRBJ1-6; D gene unclear. CDR1 and CDR2 from the germline V gene are SGHRS and YFSETQ. This CDR3 comprises 16 residues. With 1 base removed from V and 7 bases from J, the gap between germline ends came to 15 bases. The DNA of the CDR3 is TGCGCCAGCAGCTTGTTGGCCGATTTGGAGAATTCACCCCTCCACTTT. It yields the protein CASSLLADLENSPLHF.

The J gene is TRBJ2-1, the V gene TRBV29-1; D is ambiguous. Trimming removed 3 bases at V and 0 bases at J, with 12 bases between. The V gene's germline CDR1 is SQVTM and CDR2 ANQGSEA. The CDR3 has 15 residues. CDR3 nucleotides: TGCAGCGTTGAGTACGACACGAGCTCCTACAATGAGCAGTTCTTC. It codes for CSVEYDTSSYNEQFF.

The CDR3 loop reads CASSFPGTGQSGYTF. The CDR3 DNA sequence: TGTGCCAGCAGTTTCCCTGGGACAGGGCAGTCGGGCTACACCTTC. The chain has TRBV28 and TRBJ1-2, with 9 bases that match TRBD1. Germline trimming cut 3 bases from V and 8 bases from J; bases unmatched to any gene: 10. The germline V gene has CDR1 MDHEN and CDR2 SYDVKM. CDR3 size: 15 residues.